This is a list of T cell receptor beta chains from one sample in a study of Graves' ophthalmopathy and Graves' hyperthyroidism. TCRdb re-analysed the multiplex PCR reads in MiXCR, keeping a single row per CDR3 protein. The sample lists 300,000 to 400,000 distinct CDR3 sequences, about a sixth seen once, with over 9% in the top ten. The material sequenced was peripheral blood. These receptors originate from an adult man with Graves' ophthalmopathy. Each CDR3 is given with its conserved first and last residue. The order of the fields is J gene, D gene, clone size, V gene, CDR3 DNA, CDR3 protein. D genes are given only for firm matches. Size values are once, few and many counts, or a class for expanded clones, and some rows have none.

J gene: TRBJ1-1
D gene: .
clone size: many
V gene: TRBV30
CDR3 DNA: TGTGCCTGGGCGTTTGGGGCGGGGAACACTGAAGCTTTCTTT
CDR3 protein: CAWAFGAGNTEAFF

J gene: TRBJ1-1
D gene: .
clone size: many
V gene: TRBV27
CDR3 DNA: TGTGCCAGCAGTTTCGGTCAGGCGACCAACACTGAAGCTTTCTTT
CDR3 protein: CASSFGQATNTEAFF

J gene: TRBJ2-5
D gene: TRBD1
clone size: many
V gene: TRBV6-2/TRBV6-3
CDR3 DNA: TGTGCCAGCAGCCGAACACCCGAGACAGGGCAAGAGACCCAGTACTTC
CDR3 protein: CASSRTPETGQETQYF

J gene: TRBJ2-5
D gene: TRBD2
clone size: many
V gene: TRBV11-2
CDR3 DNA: TGTGCCAGCAGCTCCATAACGCAAAGCGGGAGGGAGACCCAGTACTTC
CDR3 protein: CASSSITQSGRETQYF

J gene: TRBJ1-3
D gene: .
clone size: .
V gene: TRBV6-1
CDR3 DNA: TGTGCCAGCAGGGATGGACGGAACTCTGGAAACACCATATATTTT
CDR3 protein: CASRDGRNSGNTIYF

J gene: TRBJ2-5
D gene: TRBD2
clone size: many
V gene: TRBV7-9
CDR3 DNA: TGTGCCAGCAGCCCCCAGACTAGCGGGCAAGAGACCCAGTACTTC
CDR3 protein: CASSPQTSGQETQYF

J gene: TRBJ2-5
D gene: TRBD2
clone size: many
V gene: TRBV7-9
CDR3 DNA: TGTGCCAGCAGCTCTTTAGCGGGAGACGAGACCCAGTACTTC
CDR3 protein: CASSSLAGDETQYF

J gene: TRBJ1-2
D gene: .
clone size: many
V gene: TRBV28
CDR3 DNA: TGTGCCAGCAGTTATGTCGTTGGGATGAACTTC
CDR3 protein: CASSYVVGMNF

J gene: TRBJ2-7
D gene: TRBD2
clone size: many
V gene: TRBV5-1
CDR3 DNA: TGCGCCAGCAGCTTGGAGTCCCCAACTAGCGGGGGGGCCCACGAGCAGTACTTC
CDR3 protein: CASSLESPTSGGAHEQYF

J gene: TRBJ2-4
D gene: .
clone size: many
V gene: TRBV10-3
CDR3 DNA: TGTGCCATCAGTGATGGACAGTCTTTTCCGTACTTC
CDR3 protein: CAISDGQSFPYF

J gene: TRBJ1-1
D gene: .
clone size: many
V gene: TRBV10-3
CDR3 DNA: TGTGCCGCGGGGCCGAGGCAAGCCATGAACACTGAAGCTTTCTTT
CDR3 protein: CAAGPRQAMNTEAFF

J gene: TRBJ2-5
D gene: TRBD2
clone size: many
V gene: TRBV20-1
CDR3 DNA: TGCAGTGCTACTCCACTAGCGGAACAAGAGACCCAGTACTTC
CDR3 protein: CSATPLAEQETQYF

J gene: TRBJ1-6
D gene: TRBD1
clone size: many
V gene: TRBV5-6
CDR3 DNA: TGTGCCAGCAGCTTGACAGGGGGCCTCGCTTCACCCCTCCACTTT
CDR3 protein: CASSLTGGLASPLHF

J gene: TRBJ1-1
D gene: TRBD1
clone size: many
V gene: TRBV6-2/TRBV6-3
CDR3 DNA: TGTGCCAGCGGACAGGGGGTAACGACTGAAGCTTTCTTT
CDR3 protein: CASGQGVTTEAFF

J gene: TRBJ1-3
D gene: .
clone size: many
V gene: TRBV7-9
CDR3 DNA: TGTGCCAGCAGCTTAGACCCCTTTGACACCATATATTTT
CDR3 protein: CASSLDPFDTIYF

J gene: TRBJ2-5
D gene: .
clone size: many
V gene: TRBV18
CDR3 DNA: TGTGCCAGCTCACCAGTACTGACAGAGGACCAAGAGACCCAGTACTTC
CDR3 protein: CASSPVLTEDQETQYF

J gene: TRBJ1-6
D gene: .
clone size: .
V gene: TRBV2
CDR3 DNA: TGTGCCAGCGGCACAGAAAGCTCCTATAATTCACCCCTCCACTTT
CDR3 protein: CASGTESSYNSPLHF

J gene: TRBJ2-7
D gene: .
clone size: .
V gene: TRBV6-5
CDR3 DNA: TGTGCCAGCAGTTACGATAGAGAGAGCTCCTACGAGCAGTACTTC
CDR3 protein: CASSYDRESSYEQYF

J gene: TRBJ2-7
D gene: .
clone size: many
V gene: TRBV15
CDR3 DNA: TGTGCCACCAGCAGAGATAGTGCGGCAGCCTACGAGCAGTACTTC
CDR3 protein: CATSRDSAAAYEQYF

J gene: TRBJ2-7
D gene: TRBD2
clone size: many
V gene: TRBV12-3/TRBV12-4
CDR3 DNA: TGTGCCAGCACTACCGGGGGGGCGCAGCAGTACTTC
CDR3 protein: CASTTGGAQQYF

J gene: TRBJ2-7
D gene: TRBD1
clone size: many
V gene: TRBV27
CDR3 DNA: TGTGCCAGCAGTCGATGGGACAGACCCTACGAGCAGTACTTC
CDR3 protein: CASSRWDRPYEQYF

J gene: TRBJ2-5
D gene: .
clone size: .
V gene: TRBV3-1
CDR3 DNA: TGTGCCAGCAGCCAAGAAATGGGCCCGGGGACCCAGTACTTC
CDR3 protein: CASSQEMGPGTQYF

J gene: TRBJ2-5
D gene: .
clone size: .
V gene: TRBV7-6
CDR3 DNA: TGTGCCAGCAGCTTAGCCGTCGGGACGGACCAAGAGACCCAGTACTTC
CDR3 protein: CASSLAVGTDQETQYF

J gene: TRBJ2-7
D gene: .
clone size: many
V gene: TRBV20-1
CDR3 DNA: TGCAGTGTGGACAGACCATACTACGAGCAGTACTTC
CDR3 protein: CSVDRPYYEQYF

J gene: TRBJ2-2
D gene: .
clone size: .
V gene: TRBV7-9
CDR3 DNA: TGTGCCAGCAACACTTACAAAGAGGGCGGGGAGCTGTTTTTT
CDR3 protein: CASNTYKEGGELFF

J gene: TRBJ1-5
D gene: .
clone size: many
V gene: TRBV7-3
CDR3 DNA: TGTGCCAGCAGCCCTACAGGTGGTGAGCCCCAGCATTTT
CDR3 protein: CASSPTGGEPQHF

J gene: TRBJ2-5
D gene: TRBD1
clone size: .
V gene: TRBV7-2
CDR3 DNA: TGTGCCAGCAGCTGGACAGGGGGCATAGAGACCCAGTACTTC
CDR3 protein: CASSWTGGIETQYF

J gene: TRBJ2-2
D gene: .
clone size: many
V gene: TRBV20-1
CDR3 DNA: TGCAGTGCTAGAGATCGACAGAACACCGGGGAGCTGTTTTTT
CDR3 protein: CSARDRQNTGELFF

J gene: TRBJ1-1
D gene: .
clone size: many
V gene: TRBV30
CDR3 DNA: TGTGCCTGGTGCTGGGAAATCGGACAGCTGAACACTGAAGCTTTCTTT
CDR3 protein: CAWCWEIGQLNTEAFF

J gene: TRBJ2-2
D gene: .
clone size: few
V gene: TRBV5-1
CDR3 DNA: TGCGCCAGCAGCTTGGGACGAATTGAAACCGGGGAGCTGTTTTTT
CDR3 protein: CASSLGRIETGELFF

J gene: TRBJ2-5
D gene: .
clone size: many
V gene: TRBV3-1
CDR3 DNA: TGTGCCAGCAGCCAAGCTAGCGAGGTGGAGACCCAGTACTTC
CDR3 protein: CASSQASEVETQYF

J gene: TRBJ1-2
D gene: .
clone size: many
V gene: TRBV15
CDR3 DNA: TGTGCCACCAGCGCCCAGACAGGTTATGGCTACACCTTC
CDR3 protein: CATSAQTGYGYTF

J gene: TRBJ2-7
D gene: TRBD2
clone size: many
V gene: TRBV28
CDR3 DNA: TGTGCCAGCAGCGATCCGGGACTAGCGGGGAGAGAGCAGTACTTC
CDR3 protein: CASSDPGLAGREQYF

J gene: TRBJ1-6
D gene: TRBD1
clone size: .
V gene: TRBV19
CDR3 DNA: TGTGCCAGTAGAGAAGGGGGCTCGAATTCACCCCTCCACTTT
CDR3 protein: CASREGGSNSPLHF

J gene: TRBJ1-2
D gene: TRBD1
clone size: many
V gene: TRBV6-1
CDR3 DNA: TGTGCCAGCAACAGACAGGGTCCCCTAGGCTATGGCTACACCTTC
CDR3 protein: CASNRQGPLGYGYTF

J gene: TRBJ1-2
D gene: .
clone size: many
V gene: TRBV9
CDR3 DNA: TGTGCCAGCAGCGGTCGAGACGGAGGCTATGGCTACACCTTC
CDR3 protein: CASSGRDGGYGYTF

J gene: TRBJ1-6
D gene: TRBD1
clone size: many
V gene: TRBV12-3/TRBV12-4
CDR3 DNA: TGTGCCAGCAGACGAAACAGGGGGAGAGGATCACCCCTCCACTTT
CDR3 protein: CASRRNRGRGSPLHF

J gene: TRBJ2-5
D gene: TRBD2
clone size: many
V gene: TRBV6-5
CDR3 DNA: TGTGCCAGCAGTTCCACTAGCGGGGGCCGAGAGACCCAGTACTTC
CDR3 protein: CASSSTSGGRETQYF

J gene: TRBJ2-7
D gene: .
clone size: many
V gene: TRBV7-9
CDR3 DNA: TGTGCCAGCAGCTTGGACTATACCTACGAGCAGTACTTC
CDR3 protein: CASSLDYTYEQYF

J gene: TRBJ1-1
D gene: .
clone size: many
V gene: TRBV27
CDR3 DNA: TGTGCCAGCAGTTTACTACACCGGAACACTGAAGCTTTCTTT
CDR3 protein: CASSLLHRNTEAFF

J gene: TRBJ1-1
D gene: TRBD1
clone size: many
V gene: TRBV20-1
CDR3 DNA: TGCAGTGCTAGTGCAGGGGGCGATTTGAACACTGAAGCTTTCTTT
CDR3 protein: CSASAGGDLNTEAFF

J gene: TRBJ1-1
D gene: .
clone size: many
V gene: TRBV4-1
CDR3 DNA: TGCGCCAGCAGCCAAGATGCGGTACAGCGTGAAGCTTTCTTT
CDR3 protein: CASSQDAVQREAFF

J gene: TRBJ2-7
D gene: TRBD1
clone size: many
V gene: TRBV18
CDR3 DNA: TGTGCCAGCTCCGGGACAGGGAGTAACGAGCAGTACTTC
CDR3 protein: CASSGTGSNEQYF

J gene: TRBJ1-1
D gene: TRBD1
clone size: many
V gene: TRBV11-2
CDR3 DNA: TGTGCCAGCAGCGCAGATTACACCAGGGGGCGTATGAACACTGAAGCTTTCTTT
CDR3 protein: CASSADYTRGRMNTEAFF

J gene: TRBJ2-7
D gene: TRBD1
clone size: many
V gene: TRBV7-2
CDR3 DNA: TGTGCCAGCAGCTTAGCATACCGGGACAGGGGGCCTGCGACCTACGAGCAGTACTTC
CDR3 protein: CASSLAYRDRGPATYEQYF

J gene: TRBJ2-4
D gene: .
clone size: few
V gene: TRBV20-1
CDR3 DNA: TGCAGTGCGCAACCTCCTAGTCGGGCTAGCAGGACCCAGGTCGTTCAGTACTTC
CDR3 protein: CSAQPPSRASRTQVVQYF

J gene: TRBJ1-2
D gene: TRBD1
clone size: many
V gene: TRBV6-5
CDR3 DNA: TGTGCCAGTGGACAGGGCCGAGGCTACACCTTC
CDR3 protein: CASGQGRGYTF

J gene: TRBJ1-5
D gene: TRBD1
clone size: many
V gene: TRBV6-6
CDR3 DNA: TGTGCCACGCTTACAGGGGGCGGCCAGCCCCAGCATTTT
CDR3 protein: CATLTGGGQPQHF

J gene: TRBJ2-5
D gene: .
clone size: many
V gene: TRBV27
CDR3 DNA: TGTGCCAGCAGTTTAGTCCAGGGGATCGAGGAGACCCAGTACTTC
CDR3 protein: CASSLVQGIEETQYF

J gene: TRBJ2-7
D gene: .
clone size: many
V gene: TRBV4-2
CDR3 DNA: TGTGCCAGCAGCCAACAACTAGCCAACTCCTACGAGCAGTACTTC
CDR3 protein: CASSQQLANSYEQYF

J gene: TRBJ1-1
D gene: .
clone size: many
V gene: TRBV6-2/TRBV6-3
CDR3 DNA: TGTGCCAGCAGTTACCCGGCCCGACCCAGCACTGAAGCTTTCTTT
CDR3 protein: CASSYPARPSTEAFF

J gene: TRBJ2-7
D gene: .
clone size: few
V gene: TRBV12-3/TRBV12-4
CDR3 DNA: TGTGCCAGCAGTTTTGGGGAGGTCGAGCAGTACTTC
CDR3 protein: CASSFGEVEQYF

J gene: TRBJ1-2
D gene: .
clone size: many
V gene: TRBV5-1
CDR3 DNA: TGCGCCAGCAGCTATTCGAGTGACTATGGCTACACCTTC
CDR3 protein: CASSYSSDYGYTF

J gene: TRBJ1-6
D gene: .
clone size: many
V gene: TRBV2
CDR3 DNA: TGTGCCTCGGCCGGGGGGCGCGATTCACCCCTCCACTTT
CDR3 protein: CASAGGRDSPLHF

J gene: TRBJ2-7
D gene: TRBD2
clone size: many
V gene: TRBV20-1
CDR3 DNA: TGCAGTGCGCCCGCAGCGGGGGGGCAGGGCGAGCAGTACTTC
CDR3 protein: CSAPAAGGQGEQYF

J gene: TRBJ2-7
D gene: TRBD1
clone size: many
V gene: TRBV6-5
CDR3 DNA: TGTGCCAGCAGTTACTCGACAGGGTACGAGCAGTACTTC
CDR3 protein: CASSYSTGYEQYF

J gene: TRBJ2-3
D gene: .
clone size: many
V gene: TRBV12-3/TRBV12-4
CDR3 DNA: TGTGCCAGCAAAGGGGACACAGATACGCAGTATTTT
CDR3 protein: CASKGDTDTQYF

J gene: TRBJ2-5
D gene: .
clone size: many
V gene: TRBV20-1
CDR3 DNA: TGCAGTGCGAAGGGTGATTCAGAGACCCAGTACTTC
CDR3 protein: CSAKGDSETQYF

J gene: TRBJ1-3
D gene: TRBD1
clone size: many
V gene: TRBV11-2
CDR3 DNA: TGTGCCAGCAGCGTTAGTTCCGGGACAGGGGGAAACACCATATATTTT
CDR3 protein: CASSVSSGTGGNTIYF